Listed here is a single T cell receptor beta chain. Residents of under 25 US areas, aged about 18 to 100 years, made up the participants. The entry originates in a study of blood T cell repertoires in COVID-19. Assay used: immunoSEQ multiplex PCR; TCRdb lists only in-frame clones, some missing. The table lists approximately 260,000 clones, 70% to 90% of them singletons. The TCR originated in a woman in her forties or fifties who had been exposed to COVID-19. Sequencing input: PBMCs or T cells enriched from blood (not recorded which).

Written as DNA, the CDR3 is TGCGCCAGCAGCCCAGGCAGGGGCTACGAGCAGTACTTC. It encodes CASSPGRGYEQYF. V is TRBV5-1 and J is TRBJ2-7; tentatively, D is TRBD1 (6 bases). Per germline, CDR1 SGHRS and CDR2 YFSETQ. V lost 4 bases and J 3 bases, leaving 11 bases between the germline ends. CDR3 size: 13 residues.